Below are 28 T cell receptor beta chains sequenced from a single sample in a study of cytomegalovirus exposure and HLA in healthy donors. The PCR contained 60 Vbeta and 13 Jbeta primers. Clones were read by immunoSEQ multiplex PCR, and TCRdb kept only the in-frame ones, dropping some. The sample lists approximately 95,000 clones; 78% were seen once. Sequencing used PBMCs. These receptors were taken from a woman aged 40 to 49 in good health and CMV-seropositive.

V is TRBV4-1 and J is TRBJ2-5; maybe TRBD1 (6 bases). Per the germline V gene, CDR1 is MGHRA and CDR2 is YSYEKL. The CDR3 covers 16 residues. Trimming removed 4 bases at V and 3 bases at J, with 18 bases between. Here the CDR3 reads CASSPRILNREETQYF. The CDR3 bases are TGCGCCAGCAGCCCCCGAATCTTGAACAGGGAAGAGACCCAGTACTTC.

The V gene is TRBV9, the J gene TRBJ2-6; 8 bases align to TRBD2. CDR1 and CDR2 from the germline V gene are SGDLS and YYNGEE. The length of the CDR3 is 17 residues. The J segment lost 4 bases and the V segment lost 2 bases, leaving 8 bases of the junction unmatched. DNA for the CDR3: TGTGCCAGCAGCGTCTCGGGGGGGATCGCCGGGGCCAACGTCCTGACTTTC. Encoded protein: CASSVSGGIAGANVLTF.

This clone has only a few counts. This chain links TRBV5-1 with TRBJ1-5; 9 bases are shared with TRBD1. Trimming took 2 bases from V and 2 from J; bases not matched to a gene: 2. The CDR3 sequence is 15 residues long. Looked up from germline, CDR1 is SGHRS and CDR2 is YFSETQ. CDR3 residues: CASSFTGGGNQPQHF. CDR3 DNA: TGCGCCAGCAGCTTCACAGGGGGCGGCAATCAGCCCCAGCATTTT.

The DNA of the CDR3 is TGTGCCAGTAGTGCCGGACTAGCGGGAGTCGAGGAGCAGTACTTC. This sequence encodes CASSAGLAGVEEQYF. The J gene is TRBJ2-7, the V gene TRBV19; TRBD2 matches 13 bases. The germline V gene has CDR1 LNHDA and CDR2 SQIVND (reference sequence). There are 15 residues in the CDR3. V was clipped by 5 bases and J by 7 bases; unmatched bases: 8.

This sequence joins TRBV5-1 and TRBJ1-4; 8 positions match TRBD1. The CDR3 contains 15 residues. The germline CDR1 and CDR2 sequences are SGHRS and YFSETQ. Germline trimming cut 1 base from V and 4 bases from J; bases unmatched to any gene: 3. CDR3 sequence (DNA): TGCGCCAGCAGCTTGAGGGACAGGTATAATGAAAAACTGTTTTTT. Translated, it gives CASSLRDRYNEKLFF. Variable domain in full (rest from reference TRBV5-1 and TRBJ1-4): KAGVTQTPRYLIKTRGQQVTLSCSPISGHRSVSWYQQTPGQGLQFLFEYFSETQRNKGNFPGRFSGRQFSNSRSEMNVSTLELGDSALYLCASSLRDRYNEKLFFGSGTQLSVL.

The chain carries TRBV5-1 and TRBJ2-6; the D gene is possibly TRBD2 (5 bases). The V end was cut by 2 bases, the J end by 0 bases, with 15 bases between. The CDR3 spans 18 residues. Germline V gene sequence: CDR1 SGHRS, CDR2 YFSETQ. The CDR3 sequence is CASSFTMRDNSGANVLTF. The CDR3 DNA follows: TGCGCCAGCAGCTTCACTATGAGGGATAACTCTGGGGCCAACGTCCTGACTTTC.

This clone has a single count. The J gene is TRBJ1-3, the V gene TRBV7-9; weak D call: TRBD1 (5 bases). Germline V lookup: CDR1 SEHNR, CDR2 FQNEAQ (reference sequence). The CDR3 totals 16 residues. V was pared by 1 base and J by 1 base, with 11 bases between. CDR3 amino acids: CASSLEAGKSGNTIYF. Written as DNA, the CDR3 is TGTGCCAGCAGCTTAGAAGCAGGGAAGTCTGGAAACACCATATATTTT. Full variable domain (missing parts from reference TRBV7-9 and TRBJ1-3): DTGVSQNPRHKITKRGQNVTFRCDPISEHNRLYWYRQTLGQGPEFLTYFQNEAQLEKSRLLSDRFSAERPKGSFSTLEIQRTEQGDSAMYLCASSLEAGKSGNTIYFGEGSWLTVV.

The chain links TRBV30 to TRBJ2-1, with TRBD1 as a possible D gene (6 bases). Germline CDR1 is GTSNPN and CDR2 is SVGIG (reference sequence). The CDR3 totals 15 residues. The V end was cut by 0 bases, the J end by 6 bases, with 15 bases between. This CDR3 is CAWSVQGLIPNEQFF. CDR3 sequence (DNA): TGTGCCTGGAGTGTACAGGGATTGATTCCCAATGAGCAGTTCTTC. Together with reference TRBV30 and TRBJ2-1, the CDR3 gives the full variable domain: SQTIHQWPATLVQPVGSPLSLECTVEGTSNPNLYWYRQAAGRGLQLLFYSVGIGQISSEVPQNLSASRPQDRQFILSSKKLLLSDSGFYLCAWSVQGLIPNEQFFGPGTRLTVL.

The CDR3 region is CASSSTGGYTEAFF. The CDR3 DNA sequence: TGTGCCAGCAGCTCGACAGGGGGATACACTGAAGCTTTCTTT. The chain carries TRBV5-5 and TRBJ1-1; TRBD1 matches at 9 bases. This CDR3 contains 14 residues. V trimming: 3 bases; J trimming: 3 bases; junction bases outside the gene matches: 3. Germline V gene sequence: CDR1 SGHKS, CDR2 YYEKEE (reference sequence).

This clone was counted a single time. The chain recombines TRBV5-1 with TRBJ2-7; D might be TRBD1 (5 bases). The CDR3 runs 12 residues. Trimming removed 5 bases at V and 3 bases at J, with 9 bases between. Looked up from germline, CDR1 is SGHRS and CDR2 is YFSETQ. This CDR3 is CASRTEDYEQYF. CDR3 coding DNA: TGCGCCAGCAGGACAGAAGACTACGAGCAGTACTTC.

V is TRBV11-1 and J is TRBJ1-1; a possible D gene is TRBD1 (5 bases). V gave up 3 bases and J gave up 5 bases, with 19 bases separating them. This CDR3 has 16 amino acids. The germline V gene encodes CDR1 SGHAT and CDR2 FQDESV (reference sequence). CDR3: CASSFIIPQGGTEAFF. In nucleotides, the CDR3 is TGTGCCAGCAGCTTTATCATCCCCCAGGGCGGAACTGAAGCTTTCTTT.

This clone was recorded many times. This chain uses TRBV28 with TRBJ1-1; 8 bases agree with TRBD1. The CDR3 runs to 15 residues. V lost 2 bases and J lost 4; bases outside the gene matches: 6. CDR1 and CDR2 from the germline V gene are MDHEN and SYDVKM. The CDR3 DNA follows: TGTGCCAGCAGTTTAAGTGCCAGGGGGCGCACTGAAGCTTTCTTT. Encoded protein: CASSLSARGRTEAFF.

This clone was detected only a few times. This rearrangement joins TRBV9 to TRBJ2-1, with 7 bases that match TRBD2. V shed 5 bases and J 1 base; nucleotides not matched to a gene: 9. The CDR3 totals 16 residues. Germline loops: CDR1 SGDLS, CDR2 YYNGEE. The CDR3: CASSPRGLPSYNEQFF. The CDR3 DNA is TGTGCCAGCAGTCCCCGGGGACTACCATCCTACAATGAGCAGTTCTTC.

The rearrangement uses TRBV5-1 and TRBJ1-3, with unresolved D. Trimming stripped 5 bases from V and 0 bases from J, with 9 bases between. Germline V gene lookup returns CDR1 SGHRS and CDR2 YFSETQ. The CDR3 extends over 14 amino acids. CDR3 in amino acids: CASSQASSGNTIYF. The CDR3 DNA reads as TGCGCCAGCAGTCAGGCCTCCTCTGGAAACACCATATATTTT. The complete variable domain, with remaining parts taken from reference TRBV5-1 and TRBJ1-3, reads KAGVTQTPRYLIKTRGQQVTLSCSPISGHRSVSWYQQTPGQGLQFLFEYFSETQRNKGNFPGRFSGRQFSNSRSEMNVSTLELGDSALYLCASSQASSGNTIYFGEGSWLTVV.

The sample holds one count of this clone. This chain uses TRBV7-9 with TRBJ2-7, with D maybe TRBD1 (5 bases). Looked up from germline, CDR1 is SEHNR and CDR2 is FQNEAQ (reference sequence). V was trimmed by 6 bases and J by 6 bases, leaving 15 bases between them. The CDR3 totals 13 residues. The CDR3 coding sequence is TGTGCCAGCAGTTCCCCCCACAGGTCCGAGCAGTACTTC. This translates into CASSSPHRSEQYF. The full variable domain, with the rest looked up from reference TRBV7-9 and TRBJ2-7, is DTGVSQNPRHKITKRGQNVTFRCDPISEHNRLYWYRQTLGQGPEFLTYFQNEAQLEKSRLLSDRFSAERPKGSFSTLEIQRTEQGDSAMYLCASSSPHRSEQYFGPGTRLTVT.

This rearrangement joins TRBV11-2 to TRBJ1-5; a possible D gene is TRBD1 (6 bases). V was trimmed by 0 bases and J by 6 bases, leaving 12 bases between them. Germline V gene sequence: CDR1 SGHAT, CDR2 FQNNGV. The CDR3 runs 15 residues. CDR3 DNA sequence: TGTGCCAGCAGCTTAGAGGGGGCGCTTGGTCAGCCCCAGCATTTT. Amino acid sequence: CASSLEGALGQPQHF.

The CDR3 is CASSDSVEGTGELFF. The CDR3 DNA sequence: TGTGCCAGCAGTGACTCGGTCGAGGGCACCGGGGAGCTGTTTTTT. The chain joins TRBV6-4 to TRBJ2-2; D might be TRBD2 (5 bases). Germline loops: CDR1 MRHNA, CDR2 SNTAGT. The CDR3 has 15 residues. V gave up 0 bases and J gave up 4 bases, with 9 bases separating them.

V usage is TRBV27 and J usage is TRBJ1-2, with 10 bases aligning to TRBD1. CDR1 is MNHEY, CDR2 SMNVEV, per germline (reference sequence). This CDR3 is 16 amino acids long. V was clipped by 5 bases and J by 5 bases; unmatched bases: 11. The CDR3 DNA reads as TGTGCCAGCAGTCCCCGAGGACAGGGGGGTAAATATGGCTACACCTTC. It codes for CASSPRGQGGKYGYTF.

This clone is a singleton in its sample. The J gene is TRBJ1-1, the V gene TRBV28, with TRBD1 identical over 8 bases. Germline-derived CDR1 and CDR2 are MDHEN and SYDVKM. Losses at the gene ends were 1 base for V and 5 bases for J; bases not matched to a gene: 6. The CDR3 sequence is 15 residues long. The CDR3 protein is CASSLYPGGATEAFF. As DNA, the CDR3 is TGTGCCAGCAGTTTATACCCAGGGGGCGCGACTGAAGCTTTCTTT.

CDR3 amino acids: CASSLAGYNEQFF. Written as DNA, the CDR3 is TGTGCCAGCAGTTTAGCGGGCTACAATGAGCAGTTCTTC. The chain couples TRBV27 to TRBJ2-1; tentatively, D is TRBD2 (5 bases). The germline gives CDR1 MNHEY, CDR2 SMNVEV (reference sequence). The CDR3 spans 13 residues. V was trimmed by 2 bases and J by 3 bases, leaving 5 bases between them.

The chain couples TRBV4-3 to TRBJ1-5, with D unresolved. Trimming removed 4 bases at V and 0 bases at J, with 10 bases between. The CDR3 extends over 15 amino acids. Germline V CDR1 and CDR2: LGHNA, YSLEER. Here the CDR3 reads CASSLQKNSNQPQHF. For the CDR3, the DNA is TGCGCCAGCAGCCTACAGAAGAATAGCAATCAGCCCCAGCATTTT.

This rearrangement joins TRBV27 to TRBJ1-5; TRBD1 is a possible D gene (6 bases). The germline V gene encodes CDR1 MNHEY and CDR2 SMNVEV (reference sequence). The CDR3 loop spans 14 amino acids. V lost 3 bases and J lost 3, with 9 bases in between. The CDR3 loop is CASSFGGTNQPQHF. The CDR3, as DNA: TGTGCCAGCAGTTTTGGGGGCACCAATCAGCCCCAGCATTTT.

The gene calls are TRBV28 and TRBJ1-5, with TRBD1 as a possible D gene (6 bases). Trimming cost V 5 bases and J 15 bases, with 14 bases left between them. The CDR3 is 11 residues long. CDR1 is MDHEN and CDR2 is SYDVKM in the germline V gene. In DNA, the CDR3 is TGTGCCAGCAGTGTACAGGGTATGACGCATTTT. Protein product: CASSVQGMTHF.

J is TRBJ2-7 and V is TRBV27; tentatively, D is TRBD1 (6 bases). V lost 6 bases to trimming and J lost 2 bases, with 14 bases between them. Germline CDR1 is MNHEY and CDR2 is SMNVEV (reference sequence). The CDR3 spans 14 residues. CDR3 sequence: CASSPTGRTYEQYF. The DNA for the CDR3 is TGTGCCAGCAGCCCCACAGGGCGGACCTACGAGCAGTACTTC.

This chain joins TRBV19 and TRBJ2-7, with 9 bases lining up with TRBD1. With 6 bases clipped from V and 12 bases from J, the junction kept 12 bases outside the gene matches. The CDR3 covers 13 residues. Germline V gene data show CDR1 as LNHDA and CDR2 as SQIVND (reference sequence). As DNA, the CDR3 is TGTGCCAGTAGCATATCCGGACAGGGGAATCCGTACTTC. It translates to CASSISGQGNPYF. Full variable domain (outside the CDR3, taken from reference TRBV19 and TRBJ2-7): DGGITQSPKYLFRKEGQNVTLSCEQNLNHDAMYWYRQDPGQGLRLIYYSQIVNDFQKGDIAEGYSVSREKKESFPLTVTSAQKNPTAFYLCASSISGQGNPYFGPGTRLTVT.

The chain links TRBV6-1 to TRBJ2-3; the match to TRBD1 covers 9 bases. The germline V gene encodes CDR1 MNHNS and CDR2 SASEGT. The CDR3 spans 15 residues. Trimming removed 1 base from V and 4 bases from J; junction bases left unmatched: 3. CDR3 in DNA: TGTGCCAGCAGTGAAGGGGGACAGGGTTCAGATACGCAGTATTTT. It translates to CASSEGGQGSDTQYF.

V and J are TRBV10-3 and TRBJ2-7; 7 bases map to TRBD2. V lost 6 bases to trimming and J lost 6 bases; unmatched junction nucleotides: 14. Germline CDR1 and CDR2: ENHRY and SYGVKD. The CDR3 is 15 amino acids. The chain's CDR3 is CAISLDGPPGGEQYF. In nucleotides, the CDR3 is TGTGCCATCAGCCTTGACGGACCCCCGGGGGGCGAGCAGTACTTC.

The chain employs TRBV18 and TRBJ2-7; D may be TRBD1 (6 bases). Germline loops: CDR1 KGHSH, CDR2 LQKENI. Trimming left V 3 bases short and J 4 bases short, with 19 bases between. The CDR3 totals 16 residues. The CDR3 coding sequence is TGTGCCAGCTCACCCACCTGGGGGCGGAATCCTTACGAGCAGTACTTC. As protein: CASSPTWGRNPYEQYF.